The T cell receptor beta chain under discussion was sequenced for a study of vaccination and CD4 T cells after COVID-19. Study in general: Investigators stimulated cells with overlapping spike peptides drawn from SARS-CoV-2, HCoV-NL63, HCoV-OC43 and HCoV-229E. Study-wide findings and caveats: The study examined relatively few convalescent patients and included no early post-infection timepoints.

Regarding treatment: approximately nine-day PBMC culture with coronavirus spike peptide pools or control peptides (ViraFEST assay). First, ViraFEST expanded antigen-specific T cells with peptide pools, and next it sequenced the TCRs. Remarks on this clonotype: The antigen remains unidentified.

Cultured CD4+ T cell DNA underwent sequencing with the Oncomine TCR Beta short-read assay. TCRdb ran MiXCR on the PCR reads and lists one entry per CDR3 protein. The table includes some 17,000 distinct CDR3 sequences, 50% to 65% detected once. Per germline, CDR1 GTSNPN and CDR2 SVGIG (reference sequence). Germline trimming cut 4 bases from V and 3 bases from J; bases unmatched to any gene: 7. CDR3 length: 15 amino acids. This sequence was found in a human donor who had recovered from COVID-19. The chain couples TRBV30 to TRBJ2-4; the match to TRBD1 covers 9 bases. Source material: CD4+ T cells from blood, cultured in vitro. The CDR3 region has the DNA TGTGCCTGGACGCACAGGGGGCACGGCAAAAACATTCAGTACTTC. Translation: CAWTHRGHGKNIQYF.